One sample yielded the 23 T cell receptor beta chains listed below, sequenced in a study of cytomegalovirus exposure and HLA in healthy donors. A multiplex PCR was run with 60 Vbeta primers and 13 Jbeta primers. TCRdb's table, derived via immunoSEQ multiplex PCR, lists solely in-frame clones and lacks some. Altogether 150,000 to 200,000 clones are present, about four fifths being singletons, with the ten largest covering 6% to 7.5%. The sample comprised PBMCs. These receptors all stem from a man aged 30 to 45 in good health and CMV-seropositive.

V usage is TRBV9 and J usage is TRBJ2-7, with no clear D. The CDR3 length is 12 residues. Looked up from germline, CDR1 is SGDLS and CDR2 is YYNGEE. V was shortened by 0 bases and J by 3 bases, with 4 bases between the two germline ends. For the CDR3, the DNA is TGTGCCAGCAGCGTAGACGGCTACGAGCAGTACTTC. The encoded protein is CASSVDGYEQYF.

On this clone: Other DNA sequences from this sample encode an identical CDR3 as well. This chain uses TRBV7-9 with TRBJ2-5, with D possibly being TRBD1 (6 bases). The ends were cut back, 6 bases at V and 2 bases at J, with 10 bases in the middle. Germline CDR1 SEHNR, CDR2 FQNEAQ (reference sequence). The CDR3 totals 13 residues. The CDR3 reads CASSPDRQETQYF. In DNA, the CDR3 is TGTGCCAGCAGTCCGGACAGACAAGAGACCCAGTACTTC.

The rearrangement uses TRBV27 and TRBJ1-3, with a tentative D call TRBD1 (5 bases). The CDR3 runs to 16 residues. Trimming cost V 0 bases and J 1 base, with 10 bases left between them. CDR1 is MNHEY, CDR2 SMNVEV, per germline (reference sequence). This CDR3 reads CASSLSSRESGNTIYF. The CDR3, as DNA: TGTGCCAGCAGTTTATCCTCCAGGGAATCTGGAAACACCATATATTTT.

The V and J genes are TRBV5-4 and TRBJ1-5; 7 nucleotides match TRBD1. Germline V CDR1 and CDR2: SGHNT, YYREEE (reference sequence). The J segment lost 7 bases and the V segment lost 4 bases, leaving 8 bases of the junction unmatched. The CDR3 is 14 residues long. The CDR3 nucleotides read TGTGCCAGCAGCCGACAGGGAGAGGGGCAGCCCCAGCATTTT. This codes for CASSRQGEGQPQHF.

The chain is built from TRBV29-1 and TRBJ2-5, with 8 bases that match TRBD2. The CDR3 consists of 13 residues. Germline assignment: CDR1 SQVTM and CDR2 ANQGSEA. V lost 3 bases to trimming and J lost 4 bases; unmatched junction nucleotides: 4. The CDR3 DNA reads TGCAGCGTTGACACTAGCGGAGGAGAGACCCAGTACTTC. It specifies CSVDTSGGETQYF.

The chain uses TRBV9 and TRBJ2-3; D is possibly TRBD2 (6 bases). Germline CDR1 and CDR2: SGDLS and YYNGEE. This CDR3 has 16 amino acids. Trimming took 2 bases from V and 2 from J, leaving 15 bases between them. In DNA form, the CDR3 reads TGTGCCAGCAGCGTTTCGGGACTTCTTATCACAGATACGCAGTATTTT. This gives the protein CASSVSGLLITDTQYF.

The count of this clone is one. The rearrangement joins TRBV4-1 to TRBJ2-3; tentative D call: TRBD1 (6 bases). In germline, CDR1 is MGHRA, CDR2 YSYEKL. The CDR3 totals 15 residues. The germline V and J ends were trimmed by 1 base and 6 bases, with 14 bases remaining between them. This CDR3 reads CASSQAGTGPDTQYF. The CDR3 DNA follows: TGCGCCAGCAGCCAAGCGGGTACAGGGCCGGATACGCAGTATTTT.

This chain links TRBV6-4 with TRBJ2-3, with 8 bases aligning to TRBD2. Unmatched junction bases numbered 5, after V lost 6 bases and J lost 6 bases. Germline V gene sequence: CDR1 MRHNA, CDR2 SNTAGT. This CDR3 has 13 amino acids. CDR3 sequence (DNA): TGTGCCAGCAGCCAGGAGCGGGGGGATACGCAGTATTTT. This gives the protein CASSQERGDTQYF.

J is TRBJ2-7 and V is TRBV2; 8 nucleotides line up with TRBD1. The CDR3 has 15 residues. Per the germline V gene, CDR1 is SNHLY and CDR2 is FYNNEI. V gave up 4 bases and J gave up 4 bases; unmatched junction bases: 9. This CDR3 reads CASSVGTGNLYEQYF. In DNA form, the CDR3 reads TGTGCCAGCAGTGTTGGGACAGGAAACTTATACGAGCAGTACTTC.

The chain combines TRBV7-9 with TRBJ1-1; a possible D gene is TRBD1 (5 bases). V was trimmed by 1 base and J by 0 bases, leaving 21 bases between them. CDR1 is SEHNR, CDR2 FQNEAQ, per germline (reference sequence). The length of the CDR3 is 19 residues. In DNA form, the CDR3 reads TGTGCCAGCAGCTTAGGTCTGAGTCAGACAGACCGAATGAACACTGAAGCTTTCTTT. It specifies CASSLGLSQTDRMNTEAFF.

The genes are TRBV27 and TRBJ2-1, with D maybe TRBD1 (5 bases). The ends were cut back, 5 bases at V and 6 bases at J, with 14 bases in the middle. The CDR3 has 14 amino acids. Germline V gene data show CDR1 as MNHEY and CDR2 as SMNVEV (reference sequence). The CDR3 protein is CASSQGSTGNEQFF. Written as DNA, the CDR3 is TGTGCCAGCAGTCAGGGTTCAACGGGCAATGAGCAGTTCTTC.

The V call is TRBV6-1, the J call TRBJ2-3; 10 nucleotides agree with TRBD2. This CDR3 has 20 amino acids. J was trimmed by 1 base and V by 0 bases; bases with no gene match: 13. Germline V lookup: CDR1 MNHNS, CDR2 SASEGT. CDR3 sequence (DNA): TGTGCCAGCAGTGAAGCCAGATGGGGCGATGGGACTAGCGGCACAGATACGCAGTATTTT. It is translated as CASSEARWGDGTSGTDTQYF.

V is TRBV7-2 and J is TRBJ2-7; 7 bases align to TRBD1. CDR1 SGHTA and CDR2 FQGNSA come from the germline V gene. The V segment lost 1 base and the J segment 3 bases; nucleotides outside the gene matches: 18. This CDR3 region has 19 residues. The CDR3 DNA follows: TGTGCCAGCAGCTTAGAGAGGGGGCGGATATTTAGTACTGGCTACGAGCAGTACTTC. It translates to CASSLERGRIFSTGYEQYF.

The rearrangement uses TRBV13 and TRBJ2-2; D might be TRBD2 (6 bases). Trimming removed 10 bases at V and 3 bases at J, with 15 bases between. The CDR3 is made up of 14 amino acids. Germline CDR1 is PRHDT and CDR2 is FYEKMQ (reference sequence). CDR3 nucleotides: TGTGCCACCCTTTCGCGGGGCTACACCGGGGAGCTGTTTTTT. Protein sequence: CATLSRGYTGELFF.

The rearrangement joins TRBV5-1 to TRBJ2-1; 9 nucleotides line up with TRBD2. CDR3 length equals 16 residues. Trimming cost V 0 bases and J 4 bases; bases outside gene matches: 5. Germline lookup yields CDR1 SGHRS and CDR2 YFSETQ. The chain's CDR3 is CASSLETSGIYNEQFF. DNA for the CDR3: TGCGCCAGCAGCTTGGAGACTAGCGGAATATACAATGAGCAGTTCTTC.

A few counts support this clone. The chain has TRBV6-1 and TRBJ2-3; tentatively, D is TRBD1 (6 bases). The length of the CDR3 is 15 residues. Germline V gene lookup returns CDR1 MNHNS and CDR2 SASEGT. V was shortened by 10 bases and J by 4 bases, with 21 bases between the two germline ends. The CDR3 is CATLRGHRDSDTQYF. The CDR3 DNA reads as TGTGCCACCCTACGGGGTCACAGGGATTCAGATACGCAGTATTTT.

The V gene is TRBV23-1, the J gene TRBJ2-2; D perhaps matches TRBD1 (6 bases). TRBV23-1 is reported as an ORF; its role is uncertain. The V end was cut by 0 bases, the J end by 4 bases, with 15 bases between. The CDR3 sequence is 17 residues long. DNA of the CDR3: TGCGCCAGCAGTCAATCTCGTGGGACACTTCCCACCGGGGAGCTGTTTTTT. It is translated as CASSQSRGTLPTGELFF.

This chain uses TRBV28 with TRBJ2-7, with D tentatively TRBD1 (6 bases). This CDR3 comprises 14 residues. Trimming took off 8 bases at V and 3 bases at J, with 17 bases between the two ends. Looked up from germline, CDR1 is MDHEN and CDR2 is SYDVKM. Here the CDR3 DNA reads TGTGCCAGCGGATCAGGGGTAGCACGCTACGAGCAGTACTTC. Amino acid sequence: CASGSGVARYEQYF.

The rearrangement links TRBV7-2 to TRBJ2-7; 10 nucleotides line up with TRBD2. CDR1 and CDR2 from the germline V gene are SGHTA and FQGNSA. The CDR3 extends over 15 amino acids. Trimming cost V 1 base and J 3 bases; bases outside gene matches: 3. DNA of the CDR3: TGTGCCAGCAGCTTAGGAGCGGGGGGGCTCTACGAGCAGTACTTC. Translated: CASSLGAGGLYEQYF.

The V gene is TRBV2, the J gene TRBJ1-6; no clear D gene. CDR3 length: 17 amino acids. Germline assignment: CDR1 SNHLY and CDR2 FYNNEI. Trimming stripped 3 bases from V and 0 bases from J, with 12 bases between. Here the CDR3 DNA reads TGTGCCAGCAGTGAGGCCGGAGGGAGCTCCTATAATTCACCCCTCCACTTT. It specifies CASSEAGGSSYNSPLHF.

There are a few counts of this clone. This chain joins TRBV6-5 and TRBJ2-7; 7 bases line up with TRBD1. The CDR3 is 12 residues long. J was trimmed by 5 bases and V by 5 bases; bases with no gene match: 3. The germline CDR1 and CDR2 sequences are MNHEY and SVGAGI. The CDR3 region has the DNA TGTGCCAGCAGTCGGACAGGAAACGAGCAGTACTTC. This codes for CASSRTGNEQYF.

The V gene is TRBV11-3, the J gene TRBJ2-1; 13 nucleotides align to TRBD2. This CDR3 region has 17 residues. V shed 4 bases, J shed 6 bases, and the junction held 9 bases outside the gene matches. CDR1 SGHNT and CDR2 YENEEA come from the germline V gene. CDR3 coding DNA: TGTGCCAGCAGCTCCGAAACAGGGACTAGCGGGACCAATGAGCAGTTCTTC. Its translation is CASSSETGTSGTNEQFF.

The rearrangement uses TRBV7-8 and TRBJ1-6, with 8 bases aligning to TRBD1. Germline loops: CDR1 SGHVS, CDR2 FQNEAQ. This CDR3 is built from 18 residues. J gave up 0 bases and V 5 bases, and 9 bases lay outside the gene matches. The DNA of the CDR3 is TGTGCCAGCAGCCACCACCGGGACAGGAGCTCCTATAATTCACCCCTCCACTTT. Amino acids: CASSHHRDRSSYNSPLHF.